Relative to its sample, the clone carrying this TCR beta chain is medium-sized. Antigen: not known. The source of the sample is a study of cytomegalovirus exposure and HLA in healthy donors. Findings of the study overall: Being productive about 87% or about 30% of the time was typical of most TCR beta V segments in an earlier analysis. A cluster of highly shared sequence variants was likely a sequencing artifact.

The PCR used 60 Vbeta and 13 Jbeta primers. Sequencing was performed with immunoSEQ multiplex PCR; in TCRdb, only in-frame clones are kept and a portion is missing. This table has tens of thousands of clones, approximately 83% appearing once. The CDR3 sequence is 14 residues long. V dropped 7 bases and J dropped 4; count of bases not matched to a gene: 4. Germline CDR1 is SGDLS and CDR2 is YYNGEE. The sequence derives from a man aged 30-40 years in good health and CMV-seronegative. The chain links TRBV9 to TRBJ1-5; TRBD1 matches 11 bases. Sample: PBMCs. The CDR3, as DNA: TGTGCCAGCGGGACAGGGGGGGAAAATCAGCCCCAGCATTTT. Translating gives CASGTGGENQPQHF.